Below are 11 T cell receptor beta chains sequenced from a single sample in a study of blood T cell repertoires in COVID-19. TCRdb's copy holds only in-frame clones and misses some; the assay was immunoSEQ multiplex PCR. The sample has 86,000 or so clones; about 95% are singletons. Sequences were obtained from peripheral blood. The receptors originated from a human donor with active COVID-19. The donor label of this sample is uncertain.

J is TRBJ2-4 and V is TRBV27, with 7 bases fitting TRBD1. CDR1 and CDR2 (germline): MNHEY, SMNVEV (reference sequence). This CDR3 comprises 17 residues. V lost 4 bases to trimming and J lost 0 bases; unmatched junction nucleotides: 9. CDR3 loop: CASSSDRALVAKNIQYF. CDR3 nucleotides: TGTGCCAGCAGTTCAGACAGGGCCCTTGTAGCCAAAAACATTCAGTACTTC.

The V call is TRBV7-2, the J call TRBJ2-1, with D tentatively TRBD2 (5 bases). The V end was cut by 5 bases, the J end by 9 bases, with 17 bases between. The CDR3 spans 14 residues. The V gene's germline CDR1 is SGHTA and CDR2 FQGNSA. CDR3 sequence reads: CASSRTLVSGEQFF. The CDR3 region has the DNA TGTGCCAGCAGCAGAACTCTTGTCAGCGGTGAGCAGTTCTTC. The whole variable domain, remainder taken from reference TRBV7-2 and TRBJ2-1, is GAGVSQSPSNKVTEKGKDVELRCDPISGHTALYWYRQSLGQGLEFLIYFQGNSAPDKSGLPSDRFSAERTGGSVSTLTIQRTQQEDSAVYLCASSRTLVSGEQFFGPGTRLTVL.

V is TRBV2 and J is TRBJ1-5; 7 nucleotides line up with TRBD1. CDR1 is SNHLY, CDR2 FYNNEI, per germline. Losses at the gene ends were 5 bases for V and 3 bases for J; bases not matched to a gene: 4. The CDR3 contains 14 residues. In DNA, the CDR3 is TGTGCCAGCAGTCCGGACAGGTACAATCAGCCCCAGCATTTT. This codes for CASSPDRYNQPQHF.

The V call is TRBV3-1 (or the pseudogene TRBV3-2), the J call TRBJ1-4, with 8 bases that match TRBD1. J was trimmed by 2 bases and V by 2 bases; bases with no gene match: 4. Germline V gene lookup returns CDR1 LGHDT and CDR2 YNNKEL (reference sequence). The CDR3 length is 16 residues. The CDR3 DNA reads TGTGCCAGCAGCCAAAGGACAGGGACGACTAATGAAAAACTGTTTTTT. It translates to CASSQRTGTTNEKLFF.

This clone came up once. This chain uses TRBV28 with TRBJ1-2; 7 nucleotides match TRBD1. Germline values: CDR1 MDHEN, CDR2 SYDVKM. The CDR3 contains 13 residues. The V and J ends lost 7 bases and 8 bases, in that order; junction bases with no gene match: 10. DNA for the CDR3: TGTGCCAGCACTCATGACAGGGCCAGGGGCTACACCTTC. It yields the protein CASTHDRARGYTF.

J is TRBJ2-5 and V is TRBV5-1; the D is unclear. The V gene lost 0 bases and the J gene lost 4 bases, with 4 bases spanning the gap. The germline V gene has CDR1 SGHRS and CDR2 YFSETQ. The CDR3 sequence is 12 residues long. DNA of the CDR3: TGCGCCAGCAGCTTGGGGGCAGAGACCCAGTACTTC. Protein product: CASSLGAETQYF.

V usage is TRBV4-3 and J usage is TRBJ2-2, with D possibly being TRBD1 (7 bases). Per germline, CDR1 LGHNA and CDR2 YSLEER. The CDR3 length is 15 residues. The V end lost 1 base, the J end lost 5 bases, and 11 bases lay between the germline ends. The DNA for the CDR3 is TGCGCCAGCAGCCAAGTGGCAGGGGGGACCGGGGAGCTGTTTTTT. Amino acids: CASSQVAGGTGELFF.

This rearrangement joins TRBV24-1 to TRBJ2-3; 8 bases line up with TRBD2. The length of the CDR3 is 16 residues. J lost 4 bases, V lost 1 base, and 6 bases had no gene match. Germline V CDR1 and CDR2: KGHDR, SFDVKD. The CDR3 DNA reads TGTGCCACCAGTGATTTCCGGGGGGGACACGCAGATACGCAGTATTTT. The encoded protein is CATSDFRGGHADTQYF.

The chain links TRBV6-4 to TRBJ2-7, with 8 nucleotides matching TRBD1. Germline V gives CDR1 MRHNA, CDR2 SNTAGT. V trimming: 3 bases; J trimming: 6 bases; junction bases outside the gene matches: 7. The CDR3 totals 14 residues. The CDR3 here is CASSDKDRVREQYF. The DNA for the CDR3 is TGTGCCAGCAGTGATAAGGACAGGGTACGCGAGCAGTACTTC.

This chain connects TRBV5-4 to TRBJ1-2; 9 positions match TRBD1. J lost 8 bases, V lost 5 bases, and 19 bases had no gene match. CDR1 is SGHNT, CDR2 YYREEE, per germline (reference sequence). The CDR3 covers 17 residues. The CDR3 DNA is TGTGCCAGCAGTCAGGGACAGGGACGGAGCAGCGGGTCGGGCTACACCTTC. Translation: CASSQGQGRSSGSGYTF.

This chain links TRBV6-5 with TRBJ1-2; no definite D call. The germline gives CDR1 MNHEY, CDR2 SVGAGI. The CDR3 consists of 13 residues. With 0 bases removed from V and 3 bases from J, the gap between germline ends came to 5 bases. CDR3 bases: TGTGCCAGCAGTTACTCGGCAGACTATGGCTACACCTTC. It encodes CASSYSADYGYTF.